These 20 T cell receptor beta chains share one sample of origin, sequenced in a study of shared clonotypes between healthy human individuals. Assay: immunoSEQ multiplex PCR; the TCRdb copy retains only in-frame clones and omits some. The sample includes around 480,000 clones, about 80% of them seen just once. The source material was PBMCs. Every receptor here comes from a woman in her 40s in good health. Some clones in this sample may be carry-over from other donors' samples.

The V call is TRBV6-5, the J call TRBJ2-5, with D possibly matching TRBD1 (6 bases). The DNA end is more similar to TRBJ2-7, so the J call may be wrong. In germline, CDR1 is MNHEY, CDR2 SVGAGI. CDR3 length: 15 residues. The CDR3: CASSFNTGWGYEQYF. The CDR3 coding sequence is TGTGCCAGCAGTTTCAATACAGGGTGGGGCTACGAGCAGTACTTC.

The V gene is TRBV27, the J gene TRBJ2-2; no definite D call. Trimming removed 5 bases from V and 4 bases from J, with 5 bases in between. This CDR3 region has 12 residues. The germline V gene encodes CDR1 MNHEY and CDR2 SMNVEV (reference sequence). CDR3 DNA sequence: TGTGCCAGCAGTGACTTCACCGGGGAGCTGTTTTTT. Translated, it gives CASSDFTGELFF.

On this clone itself: Other DNA sequences in the same sample also yield this CDR3. The rearrangement uses TRBV4-2 and TRBJ1-6, with 7 bases fitting TRBD1. Germline CDR1 LGHNA, CDR2 YNFKEQ. The CDR3 runs 15 residues. The V segment lost 0 bases and the J segment 6 bases; nucleotides outside the gene matches: 2. This CDR3 is CASSQDWDSNSPLHF. The CDR3 bases are TGTGCCAGCAGCCAAGATTGGGACAGTAATTCACCCCTCCACTTT.

The chain combines TRBV9 with TRBJ1-3, with a possible D match to TRBD1 (6 bases). V dropped 3 bases and J dropped 0 bases, with 10 bases sitting between them. The CDR3 has 15 amino acids. Germline V gene sequence: CDR1 SGDLS, CDR2 YYNGEE. This CDR3 is CASSAQGYSGNTIYF. The CDR3 DNA reads as TGTGCCAGCAGCGCACAGGGATACTCTGGAAACACCATATATTTT.

The rearrangement uses TRBV19 and TRBJ2-7; D uncertain. Trimming stripped 5 bases from V and 0 bases from J, with 17 bases between. Germline assignment: CDR1 LNHDA and CDR2 SQIVND (reference sequence). This CDR3 is built from 16 residues. The CDR3 protein is CASSGRRTSPSYEQYF. The DNA of the CDR3 is TGTGCCAGTAGTGGCCGGCGTACCTCCCCCTCCTACGAGCAGTACTTC.

This clone was seen at least ten times. Other DNA sequences in the same sample also yield this CDR3. The chain joins TRBV7-6 to TRBJ2-3, with 7 nucleotides matching TRBD1. The V and J ends lost 5 bases and 2 bases, in that order; junction bases with no gene match: 7. In germline, CDR1 is SGHVS, CDR2 FNYEAQ. This CDR3 spans 15 amino acids. Here the CDR3 DNA reads TGTGCCAGCAGCCTCCACAGGGGAACCACAGATACGCAGTATTTT. Protein product: CASSLHRGTTDTQYF. The full variable domain, with the rest looked up from reference TRBV7-6 and TRBJ2-3, is GAGVSQSPRYKVTKRGQDVALRCDPISGHVSLYWYRQALGQGPEFLTYFNYEAQQDKSGLPNDRFSAERPEGSISTLTIQRTEQRDSAMYRCASSLHRGTTDTQYFGPGTRLTVL.

The J gene is TRBJ2-3, the V gene TRBV6-4, with D maybe TRBD1 (6 bases). V lost 2 bases to trimming and J lost 0 bases, with 9 bases between them. Germline lookup yields CDR1 MRHNA and CDR2 SNTAGT. The CDR3 has 15 residues. The CDR3 DNA reads as TGTGCCAGCAGTGACGGGACAAGAAGCACAGATACGCAGTATTTT. Protein: CASSDGTRSTDTQYF.

The chain couples TRBV14 to TRBJ1-4, with D unclear. The CDR3 has 15 residues. V dropped 1 base and J dropped 8 bases, with 14 bases sitting between them. Germline CDR1 SGHDN, CDR2 FVKESK. The CDR3 DNA follows: TGTGCCAGCAGCCAAGGGCCTCATGCGGGGGAAAAACTGTTTTTT. Residues: CASSQGPHAGEKLFF. Drawing the rest from reference TRBV14 and TRBJ1-4, the complete variable domain is EAGVTQFPSHSVIEKGQTVTLRCDPISGHDNLYWYRRVMGKEIKFLLHFVKESKQDESGMPNNRFLAERTGGTYSTLKVQPAELEDSGVYFCASSQGPHAGEKLFFGSGTQLSVL.

The V and J genes are TRBV6-1 and TRBJ2-2; perhaps TRBD1 as D (6 bases). The V end was cut by 1 base, the J end by 5 bases, with 14 bases between. Germline values: CDR1 MNHNS, CDR2 SASEGT. The CDR3 length is 16 residues. This CDR3 reads CASSEGQGRRTGELFF. The CDR3 region has the DNA TGTGCCAGCAGTGAAGGGCAGGGGAGACGGACCGGGGAGCTGTTTTTT.

The chain combines TRBV28 with TRBJ2-3; D perhaps matches TRBD1 (7 bases). The germline gives CDR1 MDHEN, CDR2 SYDVKM. Between the trimmed V and J ends, which lost 5 bases and 3 bases, there was a span of 21 bases. The CDR3 covers 17 residues. The DNA for the CDR3 is TGTGCCAGCAGTGCGAACAGGGGATCGGGAGATACAGATACGCAGTATTTT. It translates to CASSANRGSGDTDTQYF.

The V gene is TRBV28, the J gene TRBJ2-4; D possibly corresponds to TRBD1 (6 bases). The V gene's germline CDR1 is MDHEN and CDR2 SYDVKM. The CDR3 loop spans 16 amino acids. Trimming left V 5 bases short and J 0 bases short, with 14 bases between. CDR3 bases: TGTGCCAGCAGTAGCTACAGGGCCCAAGCCAAAAACATTCAGTACTTC. Its translation: CASSSYRAQAKNIQYF.

The chain has TRBV29-1 and TRBJ2-5; D is unclear. The DNA end is a closer match to TRBJ2-7, so the J assignment may be wrong. Germline CDR1 and CDR2: SQVTM and ANQGSEA. The CDR3 consists of 14 residues. CDR3 loop: CSVTGLPFNHEQYF. As DNA, the CDR3 is TGCAGCGTGACGGGTCTCCCCTTTAACCACGAGCAGTACTTC.

This chain links TRBV28 with TRBJ1-1; D perhaps matches TRBD1 (6 bases). V lost 4 bases to trimming and J lost 2 bases, with 14 bases between them. The CDR3 sequence is 15 residues long. Germline V lookup: CDR1 MDHEN, CDR2 SYDVKM. The CDR3 sequence is CASSWWTADNTEAFF. The CDR3 bases are TGTGCCAGCAGTTGGTGGACAGCCGATAACACTGAAGCTTTCTTT. Variable domain in full (rest from reference TRBV28 and TRBJ1-1): DVKVTQSSRYLVKRTGEKVFLECVQDMDHENMFWYRQDPGLGLRLIYFSYDVKMKEKGDIPEGYSVSREKKERFSLILESASTNQTSMYLCASSWWTADNTEAFFGQGTRLTVV.

The CDR3 region is CASSYGQINTEAFF. The DNA of the CDR3 is TGTGCCAGCAGTTATGGACAGATTAACACTGAAGCTTTCTTT. The chain recombines TRBV6-1 with TRBJ1-1; D is perhaps TRBD1 (6 bases). Deletions cut 5 bases from V and 2 bases from J, with 12 bases between. The V gene's germline CDR1 is MNHNS and CDR2 SASEGT. The CDR3 covers 14 residues.

V gene TRBV5-4 combines with J gene TRBJ2-1; D ambiguous. Trimming removed 0 bases from V and 6 bases from J, with 13 bases in between. Germline V lookup: CDR1 SGHNT, CDR2 YYREEE (reference sequence). There are 15 residues in the CDR3. The DNA of the CDR3 is TGTGCCAGCAGCTTGGACTGGACCTCTGGCAATGAGCAGTTCTTC. Amino acid sequence: CASSLDWTSGNEQFF.

This clone was recorded once. V is TRBV12-5 and J is TRBJ1-3; D remains unclear. The germline V gene encodes CDR1 LGHNT and CDR2 FRNRAP. V lost 10 bases and J lost 4, with 20 bases in between. The CDR3 spans 15 residues. The DNA for the CDR3 is TGTGCTACCAAACCACGGAGCCCCTCGGGAAACACCATATATTTT. Translating it yields CATKPRSPSGNTIYF.

The J gene is TRBJ2-6, the V gene TRBV5-1; D might be TRBD1 (6 bases). Germline V gene sequence: CDR1 SGHRS, CDR2 YFSETQ. V was cut by 4 bases and J by 0 bases, with 11 bases left in between. The CDR3 runs to 16 residues. CDR3 coding DNA: TGCGCCAGCAGCACACAGGGTTCCTCTGGGGCCAACGTCCTGACTTTC. Translation gives CASSTQGSSGANVLTF.

The V call is TRBV28, the J call TRBJ2-7, with D unresolved. V was shortened by 7 bases and J by 7 bases, with 11 bases between the two germline ends. Germline V lookup: CDR1 MDHEN, CDR2 SYDVKM. The CDR3 sequence is 11 residues long. This CDR3 is CASISLGEQYF. The CDR3 DNA reads TGTGCCAGCATTTCACTGGGGGAGCAGTACTTC.

The rearrangement uses TRBV4-1 and TRBJ2-1, with D possibly matching TRBD1 (6 bases). CDR1 MGHRA and CDR2 YSYEKL come from the germline V gene. V dropped 6 bases and J dropped 0 bases, with 12 bases sitting between them. This CDR3 spans 15 amino acids. The CDR3 nucleotides are TGCGCCAGCAGTCAGACAGGAAGCTCCTACAATGAGCAGTTCTTC. Translating gives CASSQTGSSYNEQFF.

V usage is TRBV4-3 and J usage is TRBJ2-7; 9 bases line up with TRBD2. The CDR3 spans 18 residues. The germline V gene encodes CDR1 LGHNA and CDR2 YSLEER. Trimming cost V 3 bases and J 3 bases; bases outside gene matches: 15. CDR3 region: CASSHRLAGLTEHYEQYF. The CDR3 nucleotides are TGCGCCAGCAGCCATCGGCTAGCGGGATTGACTGAACACTACGAGCAGTACTTC.